These 27 T cell receptor beta chains originate from one sample sequenced in a study of OX40 agonist ivuxolimab in advanced cancers. The repertoire was sequenced with immunoSEQ multiplex PCR; TCRdb's copy has only in-frame clones and lacks some. In the table there are about 60,000 clones, around 86% of which are singletons. Sequences were derived from CD4+ or CD8+ T cells sorted from blood, sampled in a trial of the OX40 agonist ivuxolimab. The receptor set was obtained from an adult with an advanced solid tumor such as melanoma, head and neck, liver or kidney cancer.

The J gene is TRBJ2-7, the V gene TRBV6-5; a weak D match, TRBD2 (6 bases). The CDR3 runs to 15 residues. Trimming cost V 6 bases and J 4 bases, with 19 bases left between them. Looked up from germline, CDR1 is MNHEY and CDR2 is SVGAGI. CDR3 bases: TGTGCCAGCAGGATGGGAGGCGGAGACTTTTACGAGCAGTACTTC. Translation: CASRMGGGDFYEQYF.

The rearrangement uses TRBV5-6 and TRBJ2-1; D may be TRBD2 (6 bases). The V gene lost 0 bases and the J gene lost 9 bases, with 13 bases spanning the gap. The CDR3 runs to 14 residues. Germline CDR1 and CDR2: SGHDT and YYEEEE. CDR3: CASSLEGTYGEQFF. The CDR3 DNA reads as TGTGCCAGCAGCTTGGAAGGGACTTATGGTGAGCAGTTCTTC.

This chain connects TRBV7-6 to TRBJ2-2, with a weak D call TRBD1 (5 bases). The germline V gene has CDR1 SGHVS and CDR2 FNYEAQ. The CDR3 consists of 15 residues. V lost 5 bases, J lost 4 bases, and 14 bases lay in between. CDR3 DNA sequence: TGTGCCAGCAGCAAAGGGGTACCATCCACCGGGGAGCTGTTTTTT. Its protein is CASSKGVPSTGELFF.

The chain couples TRBV13 to TRBJ1-1; 10 positions agree with TRBD1. The CDR3 length is 14 residues. Germline lookup yields CDR1 PRHDT and CDR2 FYEKMQ (reference sequence). The junction had 4 bases not matched to a gene; V was cut back by 5 bases and J by 4 bases. The CDR3 bases are TGTGCCAGCAGCCAGGGACAGGGGATCACTGAAGCTTTCTTT. It codes for CASSQGQGITEAFF.

Remarks on this clone: The junction and the germline gene differ at one end; a read error may be behind it. This chain uses TRBV7-7 with TRBJ2-3; 13 bases fit TRBD2. The CDR3 consists of 16 residues. CDR1 SSHAT and CDR2 FNYEAQ come from the germline V gene (reference sequence). The CDR3 is CASSSGLAGGTDTQYF. In nucleotides, the CDR3 is TGTGCTAGCAGCTCTGGACTAGCGGGGGGCACAGATACGCAGTATTTT.

The rearrangement joins TRBV11-2 to TRBJ2-7; 8 nucleotides align to TRBD1. Trimming cost V 5 bases and J 4 bases; bases outside gene matches: 13. This CDR3 has 16 residues. Germline CDR1 and CDR2: SGHAT and FQNNGV. The DNA for the CDR3 is TGTGCCAGCAGCCCTGGACAGGGTTGGGGGGAATACGAGCAGTACTTC. Protein sequence: CASSPGQGWGEYEQYF.

The CDR3 region is CASNFWTVHGYTF. CDR3 coding DNA: TGTGCCAGCAATTTTTGGACAGTTCACGGCTACACCTTC. The chain couples TRBV6-1 to TRBJ1-2; D may be TRBD1 (6 bases). CDR1 MNHNS and CDR2 SASEGT come from the germline V gene. The germline V and J ends were trimmed by 7 bases and 8 bases, with 17 bases remaining between them. CDR3 length: 13 residues.

This clone was picked up one time. Compared with germline, one end of the junction differs, possibly owing to a read error. This chain connects TRBV2 to TRBJ2-1; 9 bases are a match to TRBD1. CDR3 size: 12 residues. Germline V gives CDR1 SNHLY, CDR2 FYNNEI. CDR3 amino acids: CASSESGTGSVF. The CDR3 bases are TGTGCCAGCAGTGAATCGGGGACAGGGTCGGTCTTC.

V usage is TRBV11-2 and J usage is TRBJ1-1; the match to TRBD1 covers 9 bases. Germline V CDR1 and CDR2: SGHAT, FQNNGV. CDR3 length: 13 amino acids. V trimming: 6 bases; J trimming: 7 bases; junction bases outside the gene matches: 6. CDR3 loop: CASRPPGQGEAFF. For the CDR3, the DNA is TGTGCCAGCAGGCCTCCGGGACAGGGTGAAGCTTTCTTT.

This chain joins TRBV6-5 and TRBJ1-1, with D unresolved. Germline assignment: CDR1 MNHEY and CDR2 SVGAGI. This CDR3 spans 12 amino acids. Trimming stripped 0 bases from V and 4 bases from J, with 3 bases between. CDR3: CASSYSPTEAFF. Here the CDR3 DNA reads TGTGCCAGCAGTTACTCCCCCACTGAAGCTTTCTTT.

In DNA form, the CDR3 reads TGTGCCAGCAGCTTGGAGGGACAGGGTGTGACTGAAGCTTTCTTT. Its translation is CASSLEGQGVTEAFF. The chain employs TRBV5-6 and TRBJ1-1; 9 bases match TRBD1. Trimming at V came to 0 bases and at J to 5 bases, leaving 5 bases not matched to a gene. The CDR3 is made up of 15 amino acids. Germline assignment: CDR1 SGHDT and CDR2 YYEEEE.

V and J are TRBV4-3 and TRBJ2-1, with D uncertain. The CDR3 runs to 16 residues. The V gene lost 2 bases and the J gene lost 0 bases, with 11 bases spanning the gap. Germline V gene data show CDR1 as LGHNA and CDR2 as YSLEER. DNA for the CDR3: TGCGCCAGCAGCCAATCCAGACCGAGCTCCTACAATGAGCAGTTCTTC. It yields the protein CASSQSRPSSYNEQFF.

The genes are TRBV4-2 and TRBJ2-7, with a tentative D call TRBD1 (5 bases). This CDR3 has 13 residues. CDR1 is LGHNA and CDR2 is YNFKEQ in the germline V gene. V gave up 1 base and J gave up 6 bases, with 10 bases separating them. The CDR3 DNA sequence: TGTGCCAGCAGCCAAGGGGGCCGGAGCGAGCAGTACTTC. Translation: CASSQGGRSEQYF.

V gene TRBV29-1 combines with J gene TRBJ2-7; possibly TRBD2 for D (6 bases). V shed 6 bases and J shed 2 bases, with 17 bases lying between them. Per germline, CDR1 SQVTM and CDR2 ANQGSEA. The CDR3 has 14 amino acids. Here the CDR3 reads CSVGTPDGAYEQYF. CDR3 coding DNA: TGCAGCGTGGGGACTCCGGACGGCGCCTACGAGCAGTACTTC.

This chain links TRBV5-8 with TRBJ1-2; the D is unclear. The CDR3 is 12 residues long. The V end was cut by 0 bases, the J end by 13 bases, with 13 bases between. CDR1 and CDR2 from the germline V gene are SGHTS and YDEGEE. CDR3 protein: CASSLGGPLTTF. Here the CDR3 DNA reads TGTGCCAGCAGCTTGGGAGGTCCGTTAACCACCTTC.

This clone was counted once. The V and J genes are TRBV27 and TRBJ2-2; D is possibly TRBD2 (6 bases). CDR1 is MNHEY and CDR2 is SMNVEV in the germline V gene (reference sequence). This CDR3 has 14 residues. V lost 4 bases, J lost 1 base, and 7 bases lay in between. The CDR3 DNA reads TGTGCCAGCAGTTGGGGACTGAACACCGGGGAGCTGTTTTTT. This gives the protein CASSWGLNTGELFF.

This sequence joins TRBV2 and TRBJ2-5; no definite D call. The CDR3 is made up of 13 amino acids. CDR1 is SNHLY, CDR2 FYNNEI, per germline. The V gene lost 5 bases and the J gene lost 1 base, with 8 bases spanning the gap. CDR3 loop: CASSSDGQETQYF. Here the CDR3 DNA reads TGTGCCAGCAGTAGCGACGGCCAAGAGACCCAGTACTTC.

This chain connects TRBV7-6 to TRBJ2-3; D call uncertain. V gave up 5 bases and J gave up 1 base, with 7 bases separating them. CDR3 length: 13 residues. The germline V gene encodes CDR1 SGHVS and CDR2 FNYEAQ. The CDR3 protein is CASSPWGTDTQYF. CDR3 DNA: TGTGCCAGCAGCCCCTGGGGCACAGATACGCAGTATTTT. Filled out from reference TRBV7-6 and TRBJ2-3, the complete variable domain reads GAGVSQSPRYKVTKRGQDVALRCDPISGHVSLYWYRQALGQGPEFLTYFNYEAQQDKSGLPNDRFSAERPEGSISTLTIQRTEQRDSAMYRCASSPWGTDTQYFGPGTRLTVL.

Here the CDR3 reads CASSLRGPNQPQHF. The CDR3 DNA is TGTGCCAGCAGCCTCAGGGGGCCCAATCAGCCCCAGCATTTT. The genes are TRBV6-5 and TRBJ1-5, with TRBD1 matching 8 bases. CDR1 is MNHEY, CDR2 SVGAGI, per germline. V shed 6 bases, J shed 3 bases, and the junction held 4 bases outside the gene matches. The CDR3 length is 14 residues.

The chain is built from TRBV13 and TRBJ2-7; the match to TRBD1 covers 8 bases. This CDR3 is built from 16 residues. Germline V CDR1 and CDR2: PRHDT, FYEKMQ (reference sequence). The V and J ends lost 5 bases and 5 bases, in that order; junction bases with no gene match: 14. The CDR3 loop reads CASSPSGGNLVDEQYF. CDR3 coding DNA: TGTGCCAGCAGCCCCTCAGGGGGCAATTTGGTGGACGAGCAGTACTTC.

J is TRBJ2-7 and V is TRBV4-1, with 7 bases fitting TRBD1. The CDR3 is 15 residues long. Looked up from germline, CDR1 is MGHRA and CDR2 is YSYEKL. The J segment lost 2 bases and the V segment lost 0 bases, leaving 4 bases of the junction unmatched. The CDR3 bases are TGCGCCAGCAGCCAAGATGGCCAGGGGGCCTACGAGCAGTACTTC. Translation gives CASSQDGQGAYEQYF.

The chain combines TRBV7-9 with TRBJ1-1; 7 bases align to TRBD1. The CDR3 covers 12 residues. Germline assignment: CDR1 SEHNR and CDR2 FQNEAQ (reference sequence). J was trimmed by 4 bases and V by 5 bases; bases with no gene match: 1. The CDR3 region has the DNA TGTGCCAGCAGCCGGGACAGCACTGAAGCTTTCTTT. Translation gives CASSRDSTEAFF.

This clone appeared a single time. The chain carries TRBV5-4 and TRBJ1-1; D call uncertain. Per the germline V gene, CDR1 is SGHNT and CDR2 is YYREEE (reference sequence). The CDR3 is made up of 13 amino acids. V was clipped by 2 bases and J by 1 base, with 6 bases between them. The CDR3 sequence is CASSFPGNTEAFF. CDR3 coding DNA: TGTGCCAGCAGCTTCCCAGGGAACACTGAAGCTTTCTTT.

The chain couples TRBV6-5 to TRBJ1-3; D is undetermined. This CDR3 has 13 residues. Germline loops: CDR1 MNHEY, CDR2 SVGAGI. V lost 2 bases and J lost 0, with 2 bases in between. DNA for the CDR3: TGTGCCAGCAGTTACAGCTCTGGAAACACCATATATTTT. It is translated as CASSYSSGNTIYF.

This chain connects TRBV29-1 to TRBJ2-7, with 9 bases lining up with TRBD1. CDR1 is SQVTM, CDR2 ANQGSEA, per germline. V shed 0 bases, J shed 7 bases, and the junction held 10 bases outside the gene matches. CDR3 length equals 15 residues. This CDR3 is CSVEDPGGGQGEQYF. The CDR3 DNA is TGCAGCGTTGAAGATCCCGGGGGAGGACAGGGGGAGCAGTACTTC.

The V and J genes are TRBV29-1 and TRBJ2-2, with 8 bases matching TRBD1. Germline CDR1 reads SQVTM; CDR2 reads ANQGSEA. This CDR3 contains 15 residues. The trim removed 6 bases at V and 1 base at J, leaving 7 bases unmatched. CDR3 loop: CSVATGGWNTGELFF. The CDR3, as DNA: TGCAGCGTCGCCACAGGGGGATGGAACACCGGGGAGCTGTTTTTT.

CDR3 sequence (DNA): TGTGCCAGCAGTTCCTCCCTCACAGATACGCAGTATTTT. Translating gives CASSSSLTDTQYF. This chain connects TRBV28 to TRBJ2-3; D is unclear. Trimming took off 4 bases at V and 2 bases at J, with 7 bases between the two ends. The CDR3 is made up of 13 amino acids. CDR1 MDHEN and CDR2 SYDVKM come from the germline V gene.